The 10 T cell receptor beta chains in this list originate from one sample, sequenced in a study of CD8 T cells in ankylosing spondylitis. TCRdb reanalysed the 5' RACE reads using MiXCR and keeps one entry per CDR3 protein. This table has roughly 180,000 distinct CDR3 sequences, 9.8% appearing once. The sequenced sample consisted of blood, either unsorted or a sorted T cell fraction (not recorded which). These receptors originate from a female donor with ankylosing spondylitis or in good health (not recorded which).

With regard to this clonotype: The junction departs from the called germline gene at one end, perhaps through a read error. This chain links TRBV7-9 with TRBJ2-1; 7 bases are a match to TRBD2. This CDR3 comprises 13 residues. Per germline, CDR1 SEHNR and CDR2 FQNEAQ (reference sequence). This chain's CDR3 is CASNLAGRNEQFF. CDR3 coding DNA: TGTGCCAGCAACTTAGCGGGCCGCAATGAGCAGTTCTTC.

This clonotype was recorded a few times. V is TRBV12-3 or TRBV12-4 and J is TRBJ2-4; D might be TRBD2 (6 bases). The V and J ends lost 3 bases and 4 bases respectively, with 10 bases between them. The CDR3 consists of 14 residues. For the CDR3, the DNA is TGTGCCAGCAGTTTTAACCGGGGGAAAAACATTCAGTACTTC. Protein product: CASSFNRGKNIQYF.

The V gene is TRBV2, the J gene TRBJ2-3; D ambiguous. Trimming shortened V by 3 bases and J by 4 bases, and 11 bases separated the two germline ends. The CDR3 spans 14 residues. Germline CDR1 SNHLY, CDR2 FYNNEI. CDR3 amino acids: CASSEVTRPDTQYF. CDR3 nucleotide sequence: TGTGCCAGCAGTGAGGTAACGAGGCCAGATACGCAGTATTTT. The whole variable domain, remainder taken from reference TRBV2 and TRBJ2-3, is EPEVTQTPSHQVTQMGQEVILRCVPISNHLYFYWYRQILGQKVEFLVSFYNNEISEKSEIFDDQFSVERPDGSNFTLKIRSTKLEDSAMYFCASSEVTRPDTQYFGPGTRLTVL.

The chain recombines TRBV29-1 with TRBJ2-3; D is perhaps TRBD2 (6 bases). Germline V gives CDR1 SQVTM, CDR2 ANQGSEA. This CDR3 spans 14 amino acids. Deletions cut 3 bases from V and 2 bases from J, with 12 bases between. In DNA form, the CDR3 reads TGCAGCGTTGAGGGGGTAGCGGTCACAGATACGCAGTATTTT. Protein product: CSVEGVAVTDTQYF.

The chain uses TRBV5-1 and TRBJ2-7, with unresolved D. The CDR3 consists of 14 residues. Germline lookup yields CDR1 SGHRS and CDR2 YFSETQ. The ends were cut back, 3 bases at V and 4 bases at J, with 14 bases in the middle. The CDR3 is CASSYGSQIYEQYF. CDR3 coding DNA: TGCGCCAGCAGCTACGGATCCCAAATTTACGAGCAGTACTTC.

This sequence joins TRBV29-1 and TRBJ2-7, with D possibly matching TRBD2 (6 bases). Looked up from germline, CDR1 is SQVTM and CDR2 is ANQGSEA. CDR3 length: 13 residues. V lost 8 bases, J lost 6 bases, and 20 bases lay in between. CDR3 DNA sequence: TGCAGCTCTCGACTAGGATGGTCGGTCGAGCAGTACTTC. The encoded protein is CSSRLGWSVEQYF.

The sample holds many counts of this clonotype. This chain connects TRBV12-3 or TRBV12-4 to TRBJ1-2, with D unresolved. V dropped 5 bases and J dropped 3 bases, with 7 bases sitting between them. The CDR3 spans 12 residues. CDR3 sequence: CASSRPDYGYTF. CDR3 DNA sequence: TGTGCCAGCAGTAGGCCGGACTATGGCTACACCTTC.

This chain links TRBV27 with TRBJ2-1, with TRBD2 as a possible D gene (6 bases). Germline CDR1 is MNHEY and CDR2 is SMNVEV (reference sequence). V was shortened by 7 bases and J by 6 bases, with 16 bases between the two germline ends. The CDR3 is made up of 14 amino acids. This chain's CDR3 is CASTPIGGLNEQFF. The CDR3 region has the DNA TGTGCCAGCACCCCCATCGGGGGTCTCAATGAGCAGTTCTTC.

There are many counts of this clonotype. V is TRBV24-1 and J is TRBJ1-1; D is possibly TRBD1 (5 bases). V lost 0 bases and J 2 bases, leaving 12 bases between the germline ends. Germline CDR1 and CDR2: KGHDR and SFDVKD. The CDR3 spans 16 residues. CDR3 amino acids: CATSDLRGGDNTEAFF. The CDR3 DNA reads as TGTGCCACCAGTGATTTGCGAGGAGGGGATAACACTGAAGCTTTCTTT.

There are a few counts of this clonotype. The V and J genes are TRBV20-1 and TRBJ1-1; no firm D call. There are 14 residues in the CDR3. CDR1 and CDR2 from the germline V gene are DFQATT and SNEGSKA (reference sequence). V lost 8 bases to trimming and J lost 1 base, with 17 bases between them. The CDR3 DNA is TGCAGTCCAAACCCGGGCGGGAGGAACACTGAAGCTTTCTTT. It encodes CSPNPGGRNTEAFF.